Each of the 18 T cell receptor beta chains below was sequenced from the same sample in a study of cytomegalovirus exposure and HLA in healthy donors. TCRdb's table, derived via immunoSEQ multiplex PCR, lists solely in-frame clones and lacks some. The sample lists about 79,000 clones, 90% to 95% occurring once. The sample consisted of PBMCs. The receptors originated from a woman aged 25 to 39 in good health and CMV-seronegative.

This clone showed up just once. One end of the junction fails to match germline, which may point to a read error. V is TRBV7-7 and J is TRBJ2-1, with TRBD2 matching over 14 bases. Germline CDR1 is SSHAT and CDR2 is FNYEAQ (reference sequence). The CDR3 runs 15 residues. CDR3 sequence reads: CASSPGTSGSNEQFF. CDR3 sequence (DNA): TGTGCTAGCAGCCCCGGGACTAGCGGGAGCAATGAGCAGTTCTTC.

This chain connects TRBV18 to TRBJ2-7; 7 bases are shared with TRBD2. This CDR3 is 14 amino acids long. In germline, CDR1 is KGHSH, CDR2 LQKENI. Trimming cost V 6 bases and J 3 bases; bases outside gene matches: 8. CDR3 protein: CASSLGGGNYEQYF. The CDR3 DNA sequence: TGTGCCAGCTCGCTGGGGGGAGGGAACTACGAGCAGTACTTC.

The chain recombines TRBV6-5 with TRBJ1-2; TRBD1 matches 12 bases. This CDR3 has 15 residues. Germline trimming cut 6 bases from V and 8 bases from J; bases unmatched to any gene: 10. The germline CDR1 and CDR2 sequences are MNHEY and SVGAGI. As DNA, the CDR3 is TGTGCCAGCAGCTCCCTAGGGACAGGGGGCGACGGCTACACCTTC. Its protein is CASSSLGTGGDGYTF.

This clone was picked up one time. The CDR3 region is CASSVTGGSTEAFF. The CDR3 nucleotides are TGTGCCAGCAGTGTCACAGGGGGGAGCACTGAAGCTTTCTTT. J is TRBJ1-1 and V is TRBV2, with TRBD1 matching over 8 bases. Trimming at V came to 4 bases and at J to 4 bases, leaving 5 bases not matched to a gene. Germline CDR1 and CDR2: SNHLY and FYNNEI. The CDR3 is 14 residues long.

The V and J genes are TRBV18 and TRBJ2-5; D gene ambiguous. Trimming shortened V by 0 bases and J by 5 bases, and 10 bases separated the two germline ends. CDR1 is KGHSH and CDR2 is LQKENI in the germline V gene. The CDR3 is 14 amino acids. The CDR3 DNA sequence: TGTGCCAGCTCACCACCCGGTCAGCGCGAGACCCAGTACTTC. As protein: CASSPPGQRETQYF. The variable domain in full, completed from reference TRBV18 and TRBJ2-5, reads NAGVMQNPRHLVRRRGQEARLRCSPMKGHSHVYWYRQLPEEGLKFMVYLQKENIIDESGMPKERFSAEFPKEGPSILRIQQVVRGDSAAYFCASSPPGQRETQYFGPGTRLLVL.

The table lists this clone with a few counts. The V and J genes are TRBV6-5 and TRBJ1-2; D is perhaps TRBD1 (6 bases). In germline, CDR1 is MNHEY, CDR2 SVGAGI. Trimming stripped 5 bases from V and 9 bases from J, with 16 bases between. This CDR3 region has 13 residues. CDR3 sequence: CASSGRTAPRYTF. The CDR3 nucleotides are TGTGCCAGCAGTGGGCGGACAGCCCCGCGCTACACCTTC.

V usage is TRBV6-6 and J usage is TRBJ1-2; TRBD1 matches at 7 bases. This CDR3 contains 14 residues. The J segment lost 2 bases and the V segment lost 7 bases, leaving 7 bases of the junction unmatched. The germline V gene encodes CDR1 MNHNY and CDR2 SVGAGI (reference sequence). The CDR3 region has the DNA TGTGCCAGCAACCGACAGGGAACAAACTATGGCTACACCTTC. Translated: CASNRQGTNYGYTF.

The genes are TRBV6-1 and TRBJ1-5; D unresolved. The germline V gene has CDR1 MNHNS and CDR2 SASEGT. Trimming pared 6 bases from V and 0 bases from J, leaving 12 bases between. There are 15 residues in the CDR3. CDR3 in DNA: TGTGCCAGCAGCCCTCTCTATTATAGCAATCAGCCCCAGCATTTT. Its protein is CASSPLYYSNQPQHF.

For the CDR3, the DNA is TGTGCCAGCAGACCACAATGGGGGACTAGTGATGAGCAGTTCTTC. Protein sequence: CASRPQWGTSDEQFF. The chain combines TRBV6-1 with TRBJ2-1; 8 bases fit TRBD2. The germline V gene encodes CDR1 MNHNS and CDR2 SASEGT. CDR3 length equals 15 residues. The junction had 12 bases not matched to a gene; V was cut back by 6 bases and J by 8 bases.

This clone was recorded once. The chain links TRBV5-1 to TRBJ2-6, with D possibly TRBD1 on 6 matching bases. The V gene's germline CDR1 is SGHRS and CDR2 YFSETQ. V was clipped by 4 bases and J by 0 bases, with 17 bases between them. CDR3 length: 18 residues. In DNA form, the CDR3 reads TGCGCCAGCAGCCCCGCGACAGGTTCTAGCTCTGGGGCCAACGTCCTGACTTTC. It codes for CASSPATGSSSGANVLTF.

A few counts support this clone. V gene TRBV10-3 combines with J gene TRBJ2-7, with a weak D call TRBD2 (5 bases). Germline CDR1 and CDR2: ENHRY and SYGVKD. Trimming took off 8 bases at V and 3 bases at J, with 11 bases between the two ends. CDR3 length equals 12 residues. Here the CDR3 DNA reads TGTGCCATCGGACTTAGCCACTACGAGCAGTACTTC. Protein product: CAIGLSHYEQYF.

The chain joins TRBV7-2 to TRBJ2-3; TRBD2 aligns across 11 bases. Trimming removed 3 bases from V and 6 bases from J; junction bases left unmatched: 5. Germline V gene lookup returns CDR1 SGHTA and CDR2 FQGNSA. There are 15 residues in the CDR3. The CDR3 DNA sequence: TGTGCCAGCAGCTTTAGCGGGGGGGCCCCCGATACGCAGTATTTT. Its protein is CASSFSGGAPDTQYF.

This chain connects TRBV28 to TRBJ2-3, with TRBD2 matching over 7 bases. Germline trimming cut 7 bases from V and 3 bases from J; bases unmatched to any gene: 7. Germline-derived CDR1 and CDR2 are MDHEN and SYDVKM. The CDR3 length is 14 residues. The CDR3, as DNA: TGTGCCAGCATTGCGGGGGATAGGACAGATACGCAGTATTTT. Translating gives CASIAGDRTDTQYF.

CDR3 coding DNA: TGTGCCAGTAGTATGACAGGGTTCGGCACTGAAGCTTTCTTT. This sequence encodes CASSMTGFGTEAFF. The rearrangement uses TRBV19 and TRBJ1-1; 7 bases map to TRBD1. This CDR3 is 14 amino acids long. Germline CDR1 reads LNHDA; CDR2 reads SQIVND (reference sequence). Trimming took 3 bases from V and 4 from J; bases not matched to a gene: 5.

The chain uses TRBV6-5 and TRBJ2-7; the D gene is possibly TRBD2 (6 bases). Germline loops: CDR1 MNHEY, CDR2 SVGAGI. There are 14 residues in the CDR3. With 2 bases removed from V and 4 bases from J, the gap between germline ends came to 12 bases. CDR3 bases: TGTGCCAGCAGTTACCTCCGGCGGGGTTACGAGCAGTACTTC. Translation gives CASSYLRRGYEQYF.

The chain employs TRBV7-6 and TRBJ2-4, with 11 bases identical to TRBD1. Germline CDR1 and CDR2: SGHVS and FNYEAQ. Trimming at V came to 5 bases and at J to 1 base, leaving 10 bases not matched to a gene. The CDR3 has 18 amino acids. CDR3 sequence reads: CASSKHTRDRGAKNIQYF. In DNA, the CDR3 is TGTGCCAGCAGCAAACATACTCGGGACAGGGGGGCCAAAAACATTCAGTACTTC.

The chain combines TRBV7-2 with TRBJ1-4, with D possibly TRBD1 on 6 matching bases. The V end was cut by 5 bases, the J end by 4 bases, with 11 bases between. This CDR3 is 14 amino acids long. Germline CDR1 reads SGHTA; CDR2 reads FQGNSA. CDR3: CASSPQGINEKLFF. The CDR3 bases are TGTGCCAGCAGCCCCCAGGGGATTAATGAAAAACTGTTTTTT.

The chain combines TRBV15 with TRBJ2-5; 12 bases agree with TRBD2. Per the germline V gene, CDR1 is LNHNV and CDR2 is YYDKDF (reference sequence). CDR3 length: 15 residues. V gave up 6 bases and J gave up 2 bases; unmatched junction bases: 4. Here the CDR3 DNA reads TGTGCCACCAGGGGCCTAGCGGGGGGGCAAGAGACCCAGTACTTC. Protein: CATRGLAGGQETQYF.